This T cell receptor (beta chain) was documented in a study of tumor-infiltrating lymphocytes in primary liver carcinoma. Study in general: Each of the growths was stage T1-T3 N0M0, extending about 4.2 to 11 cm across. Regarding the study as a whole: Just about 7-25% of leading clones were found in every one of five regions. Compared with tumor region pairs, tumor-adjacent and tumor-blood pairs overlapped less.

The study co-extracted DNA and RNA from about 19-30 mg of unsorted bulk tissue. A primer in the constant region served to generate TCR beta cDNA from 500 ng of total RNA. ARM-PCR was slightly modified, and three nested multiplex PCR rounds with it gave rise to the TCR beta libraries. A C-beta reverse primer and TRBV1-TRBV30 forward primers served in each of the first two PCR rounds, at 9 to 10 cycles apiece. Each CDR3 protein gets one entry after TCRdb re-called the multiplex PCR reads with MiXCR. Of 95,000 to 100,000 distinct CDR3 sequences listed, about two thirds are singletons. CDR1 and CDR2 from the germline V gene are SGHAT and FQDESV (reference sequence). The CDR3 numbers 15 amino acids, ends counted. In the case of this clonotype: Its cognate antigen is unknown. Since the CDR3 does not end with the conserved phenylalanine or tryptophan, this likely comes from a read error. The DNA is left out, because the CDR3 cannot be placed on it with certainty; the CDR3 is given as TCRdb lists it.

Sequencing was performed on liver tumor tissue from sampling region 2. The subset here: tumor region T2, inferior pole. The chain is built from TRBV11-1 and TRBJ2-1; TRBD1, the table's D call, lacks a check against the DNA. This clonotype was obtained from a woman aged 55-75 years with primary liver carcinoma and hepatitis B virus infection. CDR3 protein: CASRKGQGNYNEQSS.